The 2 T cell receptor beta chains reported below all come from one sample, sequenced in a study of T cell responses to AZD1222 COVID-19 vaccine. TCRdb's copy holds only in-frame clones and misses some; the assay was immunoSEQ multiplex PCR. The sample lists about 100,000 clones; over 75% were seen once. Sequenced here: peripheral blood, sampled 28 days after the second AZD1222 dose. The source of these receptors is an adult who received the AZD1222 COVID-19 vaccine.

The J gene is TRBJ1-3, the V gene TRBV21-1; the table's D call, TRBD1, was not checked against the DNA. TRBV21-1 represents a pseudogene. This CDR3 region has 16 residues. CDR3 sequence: CASSKWTKGAGNTIYF. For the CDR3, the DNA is TGTGCCAGCAGCAAATGGACCAAGGGGGCTGGAAACACCATATATTTT.

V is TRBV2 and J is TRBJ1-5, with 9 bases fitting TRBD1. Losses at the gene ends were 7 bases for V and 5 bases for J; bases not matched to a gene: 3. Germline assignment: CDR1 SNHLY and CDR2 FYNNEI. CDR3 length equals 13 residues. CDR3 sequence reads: CASNRGLDQPQHF. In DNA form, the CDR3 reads TGTGCCAGCAACAGGGGGCTCGATCAGCCCCAGCATTTT.